This T cell receptor (beta chain) was retrieved from a study of blood T cell repertoires in COVID-19. On the study more broadly: The samples span acute and convalescent COVID-19 from the United States, Italy and Spain. T cells, B-cell-depleted T cells, or PBMCs provided the cDNA or gDNA that served as material.

Under the authors' procedure: For nucleated cells, counts were estimated from reference gene primer amplification. Generated by immunoSEQ multiplex PCR, the TCRdb table keeps only in-frame clones and is missing some. V, J and clone size were drawn from that table, and D and trimming were deduced from the DNA. The sample includes 400,000 to 550,000 clones, around 89% of them seen just once. Germline-derived CDR1 and CDR2 are MGHRA and YSYEKL. The CDR3 is made up of 15 amino acids. V gave up 0 bases and J gave up 6 bases, with 13 bases separating them. The sequenced sample consisted of peripheral blood. The genes are TRBV4-1 and TRBJ2-3; TRBD1 is a possible D gene (5 bases). The sequence came from a woman aged 25 to 39 with acute or convalescent COVID-19. DNA of the CDR3: TGCGCCAGCAGCCAAGACCCAGGGATCGGGGATACGCAGTATTTT. This gives the protein CASSQDPGIGDTQYF.